This T cell receptor beta chain was captured by sequencing in a study of blood T cell repertoires in COVID-19. Study background: Spain, Italy and the United States supplied samples that represented acute and convalescent COVID-19. Sources were T cells, B-cell-depleted T cells, or PBMCs; the material itself was cDNA or gDNA.

This CDR3 is 18 amino acids long. Germline V gene sequence: CDR1 LGHNA, CDR2 YNFKEQ. V lost 0 bases, J lost 3 bases, and 11 bases stayed unmatched. Donors were grouped by their self-reported clinical history. Sequencing used immunoSEQ multiplex PCR; TCRdb keeps in-frame clones, though not all of them. Of 120,000 to 150,000 clones listed, 70% to 90% are singletons. This receptor was identified in a woman aged 25 to 39 with acute COVID-19. The sample taken for sequencing was PBMCs or T cells enriched from blood (not recorded which). The J gene is TRBJ2-7, the V gene TRBV4-2, with 10 positions matching TRBD2. DNA of the CDR3: TGTGCCAGCAGCCAAGATCTGGGTTCTAGCGGGAGCTTCTACGAGCAGTACTTC. This codes for CASSQDLGSSGSFYEQYF.